This T cell receptor (beta chain) is drawn from a study of T-cell reconstitution after alpha-beta-depleted transplantation in children. Germline assignment: CDR1 DFQATT and CDR2 SNEGSKA (reference sequence). The V and J ends lost 4 bases and 9 bases respectively, with 16 bases between them. This CDR3 has 13 residues. A library of TCRbeta sequences, prepared with unique molecular identifiers, was generated. TCRdb itself ran the PCR reads through MiXCR, one entry per CDR3 protein. Among about 610,000 distinct CDR3 sequences listed, 8% to 11% were seen once. This clonotype was recorded at least ten times.

Material: PBMCs from the stem cell graft donor, obtained from the stem cell graft. The rearrangement joins TRBV20-1 to TRBJ2-1; D not certain. The sequence was collected from a human donor who donated a stem cell graft to a child with acute myeloid leukemia. The CDR3 protein is CSATVKGGSEQFF. The CDR3, as DNA: TGCAGTGCTACGGTAAAGGGTGGTAGTGAGCAGTTCTTC.